This T cell receptor beta chain was captured by sequencing in a study of somatic mutations in cytotoxic T cells in rheumatoid arthritis. Overall study findings and caveats: Neither rheumatoid arthritis patients nor age-matched healthy controls had significantly different CD8+ T-cell clonality from the other group.

The assay was immunoSEQ multiplex PCR, and TCRdb's table has in-frame clones only and misses some. The table records about 10,000 clones, approximately 91% of them present only once. The sample holds one count of this clone. Its antigen is not identified. Positive selection using magnetic beads isolated the CD4+ and CD8+ cells (purity was checked by flow cytometry). The receptor comes from a young woman with rheumatoid arthritis. What was sequenced was CD4+ T cells sorted from blood.

CDR3 sequence (DNA): TGCAGTGCTAGCCCTACCTACGAGCAGTACTTC. Translated: CSASPTYEQYF. The chain uses TRBV20-1 and TRBJ2-7, with no clear D. This CDR3 is built from 11 residues. V gave up 3 bases and J gave up 2 bases, with 5 bases separating them. CDR1 is DFQATT and CDR2 is SNEGSKA in the germline V gene (reference sequence).